This T cell receptor beta chain was sequenced for a study of blood T cell repertoires in COVID-19. Generated by immunoSEQ multiplex PCR, the TCRdb table keeps only in-frame clones and is missing some. The sample contains more than 400,000 clones, roughly 91% of which appear only once. To note about this clone: Other DNA variants within this sample encode the same CDR3.

The V gene lost 3 bases and the J gene lost 3 bases, with 6 bases spanning the gap. Germline CDR1 is GTSNPN and CDR2 is SVGIG (reference sequence). The CDR3 runs to 11 residues. This receptor was obtained from a man aged 18 to 29 who had recovered from COVID-19. The chain joins TRBV30 to TRBJ2-7; no reliable D call. Sample: PBMCs or T cells enriched from blood (not recorded which). This CDR3 reads CAWSLDYEQYF. CDR3 coding DNA: TGTGCCTGGAGCCTAGACTACGAGCAGTACTTC. The full variable domain, rest sourced from reference TRBV30 and TRBJ2-7, is SQTIHQWPATLVQPVGSPLSLECTVEGTSNPNLYWYRQAAGRGLQLLFYSVGIGQISSEVPQNLSASRPQDRQFILSSKKLLLSDSGFYLCAWSLDYEQYFGPGTRLTVT.